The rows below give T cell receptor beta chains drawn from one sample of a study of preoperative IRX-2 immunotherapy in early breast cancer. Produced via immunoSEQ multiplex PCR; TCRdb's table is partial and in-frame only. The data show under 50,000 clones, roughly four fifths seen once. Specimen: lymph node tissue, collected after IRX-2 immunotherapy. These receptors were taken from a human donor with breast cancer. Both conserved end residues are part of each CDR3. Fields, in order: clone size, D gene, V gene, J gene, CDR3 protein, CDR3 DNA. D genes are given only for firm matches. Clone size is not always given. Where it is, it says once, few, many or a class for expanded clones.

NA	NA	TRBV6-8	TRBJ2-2	CASHAGGMGTGELFF	TGTGCCAGCCACGCCGGGGGAATGGGCACCGGGGAGCTGTTTTTT
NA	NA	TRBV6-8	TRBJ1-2	CASRASWGERASGYTF	TGTGCCAGCAGGGCCAGCTGGGGCGAACGGGCCTCGGGCTACACCTTC
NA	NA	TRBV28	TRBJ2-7	CASSLPTLGGEQYF	TGTGCCAGCAGTCTACCTACCCTAGGGGGGGAGCAGTACTTC
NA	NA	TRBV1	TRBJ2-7	CASSQDTGVLPEQYF	TGCGCCAGCAGCCAAGATACAGGGGTCCTTCCCGAGCAGTACTTC
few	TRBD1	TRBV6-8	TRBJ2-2	CASSYTSTGAGGELFF	TGTGCCAGCAGTTACACCTCGACAGGGGCCGGCGGGGAGCTGTTTTTT
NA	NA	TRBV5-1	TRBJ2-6	CASGQTGSSGANVLTF	TGCGCCAGCGGTCAAACAGGGAGCTCTGGGGCCAACGTCCTGACTTTC
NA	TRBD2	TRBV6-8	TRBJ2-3	CASSLPGLAGGPTDTQYF	TGTGCCAGCAGCCTTCCGGGACTAGCGGGGGGACCCACAGATACGCAGTATTTT
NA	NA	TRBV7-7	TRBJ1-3	CASSLNPHGSGNTIYF	TGTGCCAGCAGCTTAAACCCTCACGGCTCTGGAAACACCATATATTTT
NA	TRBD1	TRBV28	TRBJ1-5	CASTQDRAGGQPQHF	TGTGCCAGCACCCAAGACCGGGCAGGGGGTCAGCCCCAGCATTTT
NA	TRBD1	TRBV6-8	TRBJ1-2	CASSYSTTGLYGYTF	TGTGCCAGCAGTTACTCAACGACAGGGCTCTATGGCTACACCTTC
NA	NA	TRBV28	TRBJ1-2	CASRSLAIRQPDDYGYTF	TGTGCCAGCCGCTCCTTGGCGATCCGACAGCCGGACGATTATGGCTACACCTTC
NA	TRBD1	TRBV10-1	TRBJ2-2	CASTPSDRAGELFF	TGCGCCAGCACTCCGAGTGACAGGGCCGGGGAGCTGTTTTTT
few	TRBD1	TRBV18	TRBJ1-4	CASSPSRGNEKLFF	TGTGCCAGCTCACCGAGCAGGGGGAATGAAAAACTGTTTTTT
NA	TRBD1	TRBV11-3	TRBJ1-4	CASSSVPGTGMLSEKLFF	TGTGCCAGCAGCTCCGTACCCGGGACAGGGATGTTATCTGAAAAACTGTTTTTT
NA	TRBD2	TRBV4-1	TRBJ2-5	CASSQDSSGLSQYF	TGCGCCAGCAGCCAAGATTCTAGCGGGCTGTCCCAGTACTTC
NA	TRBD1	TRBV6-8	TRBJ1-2	CASSPGQENYGYTF	TGTGCCAGCAGTCCGGGACAGGAAAACTATGGCTACACCTTC
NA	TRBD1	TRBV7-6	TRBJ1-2	CASSDYSTGIWGYTF	TGTGCCAGCAGCGATTATTCGACAGGGATTTGGGGCTACACCTTC
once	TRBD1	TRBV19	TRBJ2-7	CASSTRTGLPGEQYF	TGTGCCAGTAGTACTCGGACAGGCCTTCCGGGTGAGCAGTACTTC
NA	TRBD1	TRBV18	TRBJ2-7	CASSPDRVEQYF	TGTGCCAGCTCACCGGACAGGGTGGAGCAGTACTTC
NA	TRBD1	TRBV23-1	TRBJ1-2	CVSSHRGGHEGYTF	TGCGTCAGCAGCCACAGGGGAGGGCACGAAGGCTACACCTTC
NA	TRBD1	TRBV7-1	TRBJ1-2	CASSPMDRVGYTF	TGTGCCAGCAGCCCTATGGACAGGGTCGGCTACACCTTC
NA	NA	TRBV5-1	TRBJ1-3	CASSPRVGSSGNTIYF	TGCGCCAGCAGCCCTAGGGTGGGCTCCTCTGGAAACACCATATATTTT